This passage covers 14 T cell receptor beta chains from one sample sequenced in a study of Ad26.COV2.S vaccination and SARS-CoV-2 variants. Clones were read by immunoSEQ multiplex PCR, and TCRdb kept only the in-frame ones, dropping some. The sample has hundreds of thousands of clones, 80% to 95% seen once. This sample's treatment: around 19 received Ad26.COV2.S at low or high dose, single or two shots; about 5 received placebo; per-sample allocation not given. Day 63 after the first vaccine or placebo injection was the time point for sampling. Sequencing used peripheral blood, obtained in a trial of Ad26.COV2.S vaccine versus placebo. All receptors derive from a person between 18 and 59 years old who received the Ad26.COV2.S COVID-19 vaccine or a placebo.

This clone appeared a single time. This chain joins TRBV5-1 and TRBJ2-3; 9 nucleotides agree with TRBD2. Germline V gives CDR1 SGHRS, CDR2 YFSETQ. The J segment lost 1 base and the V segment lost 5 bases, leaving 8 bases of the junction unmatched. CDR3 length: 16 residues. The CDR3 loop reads CASRVAGVRGTDTQYF. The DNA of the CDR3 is TGCGCCAGCAGGGTAGCGGGAGTGCGTGGCACAGATACGCAGTATTTT.

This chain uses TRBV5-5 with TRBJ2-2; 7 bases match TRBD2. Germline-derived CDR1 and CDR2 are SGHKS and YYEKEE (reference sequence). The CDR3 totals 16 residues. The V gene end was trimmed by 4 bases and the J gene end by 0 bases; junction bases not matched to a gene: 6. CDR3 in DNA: TGTGCCAGCAGCCCAACTAGCGACGCGAACACCGGGGAGCTGTTTTTT. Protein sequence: CASSPTSDANTGELFF.

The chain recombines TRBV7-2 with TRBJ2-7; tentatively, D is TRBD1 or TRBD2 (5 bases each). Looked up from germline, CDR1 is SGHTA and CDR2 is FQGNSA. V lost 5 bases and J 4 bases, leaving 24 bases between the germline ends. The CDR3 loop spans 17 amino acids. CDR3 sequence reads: CASSPPLGTVGWYEQYF. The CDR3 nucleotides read TGTGCCAGCAGCCCTCCTCTAGGGACGGTGGGATGGTACGAGCAGTACTTC.

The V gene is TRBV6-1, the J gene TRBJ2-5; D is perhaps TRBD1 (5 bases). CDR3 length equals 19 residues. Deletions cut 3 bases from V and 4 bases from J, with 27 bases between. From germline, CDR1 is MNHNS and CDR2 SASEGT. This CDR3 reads CASSDFLRRASKGSETQYF. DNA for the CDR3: TGTGCCAGCAGTGATTTTCTCCGTAGAGCATCGAAGGGGTCAGAGACCCAGTACTTC.

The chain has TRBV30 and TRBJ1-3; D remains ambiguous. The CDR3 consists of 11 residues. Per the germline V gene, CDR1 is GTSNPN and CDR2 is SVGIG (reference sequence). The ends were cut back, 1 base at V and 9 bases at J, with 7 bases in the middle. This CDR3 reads CAWSGEVTIYF. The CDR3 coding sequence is TGTGCCTGGAGTGGGGAAGTCACCATATATTTT.

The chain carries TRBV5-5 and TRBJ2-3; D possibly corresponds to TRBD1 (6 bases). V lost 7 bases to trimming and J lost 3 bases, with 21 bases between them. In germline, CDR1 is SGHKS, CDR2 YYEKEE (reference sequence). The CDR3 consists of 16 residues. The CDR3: CASAAGASRGTDTQYF. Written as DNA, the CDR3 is TGTGCCAGCGCCGCCGGGGCCAGTAGGGGGACAGATACGCAGTATTTT.

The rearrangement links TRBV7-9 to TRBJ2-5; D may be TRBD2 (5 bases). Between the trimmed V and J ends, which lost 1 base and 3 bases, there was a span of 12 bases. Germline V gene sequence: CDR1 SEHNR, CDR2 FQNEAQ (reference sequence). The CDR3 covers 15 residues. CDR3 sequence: CASSLERQFEETQYF. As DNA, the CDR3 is TGTGCCAGCAGCTTAGAGCGGCAGTTCGAAGAGACCCAGTACTTC.

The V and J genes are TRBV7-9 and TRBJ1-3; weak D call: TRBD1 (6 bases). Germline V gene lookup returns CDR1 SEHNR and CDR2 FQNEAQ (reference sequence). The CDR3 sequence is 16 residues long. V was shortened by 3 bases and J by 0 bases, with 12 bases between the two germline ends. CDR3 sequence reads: CASSFPGAISGNTIYF. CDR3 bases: TGTGCCAGCAGCTTCCCAGGGGCCATCTCTGGAAACACCATATATTTT.

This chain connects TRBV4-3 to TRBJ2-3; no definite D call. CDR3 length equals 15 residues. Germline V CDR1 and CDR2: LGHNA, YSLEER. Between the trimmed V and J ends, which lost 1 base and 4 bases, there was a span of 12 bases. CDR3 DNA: TGCGCCAGCAGCCAAGGTGTCCGAAAGGCAGATACGCAGTATTTT. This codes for CASSQGVRKADTQYF.

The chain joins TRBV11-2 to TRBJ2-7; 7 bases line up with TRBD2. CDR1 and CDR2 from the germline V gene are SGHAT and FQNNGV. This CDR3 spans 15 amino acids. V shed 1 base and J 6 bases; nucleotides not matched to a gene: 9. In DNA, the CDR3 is TGTGCCAGCAGCTTAGGAGGGGCGGGAGTTGTCGAGCAGTACTTC. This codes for CASSLGGAGVVEQYF. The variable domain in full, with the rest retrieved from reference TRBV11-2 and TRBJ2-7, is EAGVAQSPRYKIIEKRQSVAFWCNPISGHATLYWYQQILGQGPKLLIQFQNNGVVDDSQLPKDRFSAERLKGVDSTLKIQPAKLEDSAVYLCASSLGGAGVVEQYFGPGTRLTVT.

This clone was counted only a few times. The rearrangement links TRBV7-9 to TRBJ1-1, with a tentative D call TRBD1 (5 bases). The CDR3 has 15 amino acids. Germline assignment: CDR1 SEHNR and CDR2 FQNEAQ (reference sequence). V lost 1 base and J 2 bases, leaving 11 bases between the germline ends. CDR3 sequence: CASSLDRGANTEAFF. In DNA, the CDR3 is TGTGCCAGCAGCTTAGATCGAGGGGCAAACACTGAAGCTTTCTTT.

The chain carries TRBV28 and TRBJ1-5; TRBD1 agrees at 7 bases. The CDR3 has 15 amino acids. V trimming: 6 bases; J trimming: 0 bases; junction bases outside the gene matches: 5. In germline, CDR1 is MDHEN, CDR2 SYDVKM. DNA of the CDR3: TGTGCCAGCAGGCCACAGGGGTATAGCAATCAGCCCCAGCATTTT. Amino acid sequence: CASRPQGYSNQPQHF.

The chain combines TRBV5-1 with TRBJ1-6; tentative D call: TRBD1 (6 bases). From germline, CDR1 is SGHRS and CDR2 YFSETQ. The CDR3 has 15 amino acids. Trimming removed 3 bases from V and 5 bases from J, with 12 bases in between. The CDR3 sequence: CASSSQDSHNSPLHF. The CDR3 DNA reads TGCGCCAGCAGCTCCCAGGACAGTCATAATTCACCCCTCCACTTT. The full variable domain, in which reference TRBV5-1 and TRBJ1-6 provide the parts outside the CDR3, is KAGVTQTPRYLIKTRGQQVTLSCSPISGHRSVSWYQQTPGQGLQFLFEYFSETQRNKGNFPGRFSGRQFSNSRSEMNVSTLELGDSALYLCASSSQDSHNSPLHFGNGTRLTVT.

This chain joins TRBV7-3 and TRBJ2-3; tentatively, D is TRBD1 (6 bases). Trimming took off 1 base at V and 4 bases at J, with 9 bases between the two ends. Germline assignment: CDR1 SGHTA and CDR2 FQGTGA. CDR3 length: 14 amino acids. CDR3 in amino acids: CASSLNRAPDTQYF. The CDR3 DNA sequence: TGTGCCAGCAGCTTAAACAGGGCCCCAGATACGCAGTATTTT.